The 16 T cell receptor beta chains presented below share a single source sample, sequenced in a study of shared clonotypes between healthy human individuals. This table comes from immunoSEQ multiplex PCR, and its TCRdb copy is limited to in-frame clones, with some not included. The sample has about 480,000 clones; approximately 85% are singletons. Sample: PBMCs. These receptors all come from a woman between 40 and 55 years old in good health. Some clones in this sample may be carry-over from other donors' samples.

The chain couples TRBV27 to TRBJ1-5; D not certain. Germline CDR1 and CDR2: MNHEY and SMNVEV (reference sequence). This CDR3 region has 13 residues. V was cut by 9 bases and J by 0 bases, with 9 bases left in between. The CDR3 sequence: CASGTTSNQPQHF. In DNA form, the CDR3 reads TGTGCCAGTGGAACCACTAGCAATCAGCCCCAGCATTTT.

As regards this clone: One end of the junction varies from germline; a read error may be responsible. V and J are TRBV20-1 and TRBJ2-1; no firm D call. CDR1 DFQATT and CDR2 SNEGSKA come from the germline V gene (reference sequence). The CDR3 is 11 residues long. CDR3 bases: TGTTTGCCAGCGAGCTACAATGAGCAGTTCTTC. Its translation: CLPASYNEQFF.

This clone was detected only once. The chain links TRBV6-5 to TRBJ1-5, with unresolved D. V lost 10 bases to trimming and J lost 0 bases, with 13 bases between them. Germline CDR1 reads MNHEY; CDR2 reads SVGAGI. This CDR3 region has 14 residues. Written as DNA, the CDR3 is TGTGCCACCCAAGGGATAGATAGCAATCAGCCCCAGCATTTT. It is translated as CATQGIDSNQPQHF.

The genes are TRBV5-1 and TRBJ1-1; no clear D gene. There are 15 residues in the CDR3. Trimming pared 0 bases from V and 1 base from J, leaving 10 bases between. The germline V gene has CDR1 SGHRS and CDR2 YFSETQ. CDR3 DNA: TGCGCCAGCAGCTTGGCTGGGCCCCCGAACACTGAAGCTTTCTTT. Its protein is CASSLAGPPNTEAFF.

The CDR3 spells CASSSAGQVGEQYF. DNA for the CDR3: TGCGCCAGCAGCTCCGCGGGACAGGTGGGAGAGCAGTACTTC. V and J are TRBV5-1 and TRBJ2-7; 8 positions agree with TRBD1. Germline assignment: CDR1 SGHRS and CDR2 YFSETQ. V was clipped by 3 bases and J by 7 bases; unmatched bases: 9. The CDR3 contains 14 residues.

The V call is TRBV27, the J call TRBJ2-5, with TRBD2 matching over 7 bases. The J call is in doubt because the DNA end fits TRBJ2-7 better. CDR3 length equals 15 residues. Germline values: CDR1 MNHEY, CDR2 SMNVEV (reference sequence). CDR3 sequence (DNA): TGTGCCAGCAGGAGGTGGAGCGGGACCTTGAGCGAGCAGTACTTC. Its protein is CASRRWSGTLSEQYF.

This clone turned up a few times. The genes are TRBV2 and TRBJ2-2; TRBD2 agrees at 10 bases. This CDR3 contains 15 residues. The V gene end was trimmed by 6 bases and the J gene end by 5 bases; junction bases not matched to a gene: 6. CDR1 and CDR2 (germline): SNHLY, FYNNEI. Here the CDR3 DNA reads TGTGCCAGCAGCTTGACTAGCGGGCGGACCGGGGAGCTGTTTTTT. It is translated as CASSLTSGRTGELFF.

This clone was observed a single time. The chain joins TRBV10-1 to TRBJ2-2; D is ambiguous. V lost 5 bases, J lost 4 bases, and 11 bases lay in between. CDR1 is WNHNN and CDR2 is SYGVQD in the germline V gene (reference sequence). The CDR3 consists of 14 residues. The CDR3 protein is CASSPPDSTGELFF. CDR3 sequence (DNA): TGCGCCAGCAGTCCCCCCGACTCCACCGGGGAGCTGTTTTTT.

The chain has TRBV28 and TRBJ2-7; 9 nucleotides line up with TRBD1. This CDR3 has 14 amino acids. Germline V CDR1 and CDR2: MDHEN, SYDVKM. With 8 bases clipped from V and 1 base from J, the junction kept 6 bases outside the gene matches. The CDR3 protein is CASRVDRGSYEQYF. The CDR3 nucleotides are TGTGCCAGCCGGGTGGACAGGGGTTCCTACGAGCAGTACTTC.

The V call is TRBV7-3, the J call TRBJ2-7; 8 bases align to TRBD1. The CDR3 sequence is 16 residues long. The germline CDR1 and CDR2 sequences are SGHTA and FQGTGA. Trimming at V came to 5 bases and at J to 3 bases, leaving 12 bases not matched to a gene. CDR3 sequence reads: CASSPGQGTGGYEQYF. The CDR3 bases are TGTGCCAGCAGCCCCGGACAGGGTACAGGGGGCTACGAGCAGTACTTC. The whole variable domain, remainder taken from reference TRBV7-3 and TRBJ2-7, is GAGVSQTPSNKVTEKGKYVELRCDPISGHTALYWYRQSLGQGPEFLIYFQGTGAADDSGLPNDRFFAVRPEGSVSTLKIQRTERGDSAVYLCASSPGQGTGGYEQYFGPGTRLTVT.

The chain is built from TRBV5-5 and TRBJ2-5; the D gene could be TRBD1 or TRBD2 (6 bases each). There are 14 residues in the CDR3. Trimming took off 1 base at V and 5 bases at J, with 12 bases between the two ends. From germline, CDR1 is SGHKS and CDR2 YYEKEE (reference sequence). The CDR3 sequence: CASSLYGGAETQYF. In nucleotides, the CDR3 is TGTGCCAGCAGCTTGTACGGGGGCGCGGAGACCCAGTACTTC.

The chain is built from TRBV9 and TRBJ2-7; 11 bases are shared with TRBD2. The CDR3 loop spans 15 amino acids. J gave up 2 bases and V 4 bases, and 5 bases lay outside the gene matches. Germline V gene lookup returns CDR1 SGDLS and CDR2 YYNGEE. CDR3 nucleotide sequence: TGTGCCAGCAGCCTGACTAGCGGGGCCGCCTACGAGCAGTACTTC. Its translation is CASSLTSGAAYEQYF.

This clone was seen many times. The chain uses TRBV28 and TRBJ1-2; TRBD1 aligns across 9 bases. This CDR3 contains 19 residues. V lost 3 bases and J lost 3; bases outside the gene matches: 17. The V gene's germline CDR1 is MDHEN and CDR2 SYDVKM. The CDR3 reads CASSFPGTGQGVRDYGYTF. The CDR3 DNA follows: TGTGCCAGCAGTTTCCCCGGGACAGGGCAAGGGGTGAGAGACTATGGCTACACCTTC.

The rearrangement uses TRBV28 and TRBJ2-7; TRBD2 is a possible D gene (6 bases). Germline CDR1 is MDHEN and CDR2 is SYDVKM. This CDR3 is built from 14 residues. Trimming cost V 7 bases and J 4 bases, with 17 bases left between them. The CDR3 here is CASTGGPGVYEQYF. In DNA, the CDR3 is TGTGCCAGCACCGGAGGTCCGGGAGTGTACGAGCAGTACTTC. The variable domain in full, with the rest retrieved from reference TRBV28 and TRBJ2-7, is DVKVTQSSRYLVKRTGEKVFLECVQDMDHENMFWYRQDPGLGLRLIYFSYDVKMKEKGDIPEGYSVSREKKERFSLILESASTNQTSMYLCASTGGPGVYEQYFGPGTRLTVT.

V usage is TRBV20-1 and J usage is TRBJ1-1; D gene uncertain. The CDR3 runs to 11 residues. The germline V gene encodes CDR1 DFQATT and CDR2 SNEGSKA (reference sequence). Trimming cost V 6 bases and J 9 bases, with 14 bases left between them. CDR3 DNA sequence: TGCAGTGCCCTCGGGCAGGCTCAAGCTTTCTTT. Translation gives CSALGQAQAFF.

This rearrangement joins TRBV18 to TRBJ2-7, with D possibly matching TRBD1 (5 bases). In germline, CDR1 is KGHSH, CDR2 LQKENI. This CDR3 is 14 amino acids long. With 3 bases removed from V and 2 bases from J, the gap between germline ends came to 11 bases. This CDR3 reads CASSPLDTAYEQYF. CDR3 coding DNA: TGTGCCAGCTCACCTTTGGACACTGCCTACGAGCAGTACTTC. Full variable domain (outside the CDR3, taken from reference TRBV18 and TRBJ2-7): NAGVMQNPRHLVRRRGQEARLRCSPMKGHSHVYWYRQLPEEGLKFMVYLQKENIIDESGMPKERFSAEFPKEGPSILRIQQVVRGDSAAYFCASSPLDTAYEQYFGPGTRLTVT.